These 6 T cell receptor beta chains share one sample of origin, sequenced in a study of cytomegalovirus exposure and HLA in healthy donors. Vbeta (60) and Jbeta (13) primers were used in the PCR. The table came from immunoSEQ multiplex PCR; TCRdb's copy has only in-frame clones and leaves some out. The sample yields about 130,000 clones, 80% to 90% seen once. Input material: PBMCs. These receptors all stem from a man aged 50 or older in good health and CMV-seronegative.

The CDR3 reads CASSWTRGPLNEQFF. In DNA, the CDR3 is TGTGCCAGTAGTTGGACTAGAGGACCCCTCAATGAGCAGTTCTTC. The chain carries TRBV19 and TRBJ2-1, with 7 bases that match TRBD2. Germline CDR1 LNHDA, CDR2 SQIVND (reference sequence). Trimming cost V 5 bases and J 6 bases; bases outside gene matches: 10. The CDR3 sequence is 15 residues long.

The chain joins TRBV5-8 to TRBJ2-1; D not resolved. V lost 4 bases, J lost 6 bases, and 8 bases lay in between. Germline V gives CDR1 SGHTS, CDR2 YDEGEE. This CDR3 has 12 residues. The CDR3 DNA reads TGTGCCAGCAGCCAACTCGCCAATGAGCAGTTCTTC. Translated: CASSQLANEQFF.

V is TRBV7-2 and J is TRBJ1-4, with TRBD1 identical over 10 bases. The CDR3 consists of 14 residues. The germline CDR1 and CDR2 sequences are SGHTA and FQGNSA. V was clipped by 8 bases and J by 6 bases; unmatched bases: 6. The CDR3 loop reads CASRRGTGDEKLFF. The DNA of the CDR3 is TGTGCCAGCCGCCGAGGGACAGGGGATGAAAAACTGTTTTTT.

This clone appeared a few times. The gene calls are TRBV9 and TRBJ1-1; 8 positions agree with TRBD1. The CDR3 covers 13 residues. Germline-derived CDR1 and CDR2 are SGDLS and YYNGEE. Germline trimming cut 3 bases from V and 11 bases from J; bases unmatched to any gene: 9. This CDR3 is CASSGTGRSSAFF. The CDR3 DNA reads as TGTGCCAGCAGCGGGACAGGGCGTTCCTCGGCTTTCTTT.

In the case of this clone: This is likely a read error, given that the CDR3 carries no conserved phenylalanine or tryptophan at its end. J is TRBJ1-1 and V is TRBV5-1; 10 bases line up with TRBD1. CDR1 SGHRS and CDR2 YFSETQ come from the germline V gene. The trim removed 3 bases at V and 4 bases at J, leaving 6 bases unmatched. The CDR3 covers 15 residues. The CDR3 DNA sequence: TGCGCCAGCAGCTCGACCGGACAGGGGGGCACTGAAGCTTTCCTT. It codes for CASSSTGQGGTEAFL.

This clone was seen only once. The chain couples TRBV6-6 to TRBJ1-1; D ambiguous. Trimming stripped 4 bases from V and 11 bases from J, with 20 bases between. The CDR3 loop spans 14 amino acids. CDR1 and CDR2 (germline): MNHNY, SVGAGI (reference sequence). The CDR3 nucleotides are TGTGCCAGCAGTTTGGAACAACTCGGAGGACTGGCTTTCTTT. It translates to CASSLEQLGGLAFF.